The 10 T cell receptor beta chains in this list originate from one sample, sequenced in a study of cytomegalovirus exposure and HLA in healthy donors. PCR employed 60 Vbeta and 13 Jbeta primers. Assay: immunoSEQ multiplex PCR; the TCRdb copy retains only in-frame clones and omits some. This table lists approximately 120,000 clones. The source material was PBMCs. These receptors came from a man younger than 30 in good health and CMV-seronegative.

The CDR3 DNA reads TGTGCCAGCAGTTTATACTCGGGTGCACGGGCCTACGAGCAGTACTTC. Protein: CASSLYSGARAYEQYF. The chain employs TRBV28 and TRBJ2-7; D gene uncertain. Germline CDR1 and CDR2: MDHEN and SYDVKM. This CDR3 spans 16 amino acids. Trimming took off 1 base at V and 2 bases at J, with 15 bases between the two ends. The whole variable domain, remainder taken from reference TRBV28 and TRBJ2-7, is DVKVTQSSRYLVKRTGEKVFLECVQDMDHENMFWYRQDPGLGLRLIYFSYDVKMKEKGDIPEGYSVSREKKERFSLILESASTNQTSMYLCASSLYSGARAYEQYFGPGTRLTVT.

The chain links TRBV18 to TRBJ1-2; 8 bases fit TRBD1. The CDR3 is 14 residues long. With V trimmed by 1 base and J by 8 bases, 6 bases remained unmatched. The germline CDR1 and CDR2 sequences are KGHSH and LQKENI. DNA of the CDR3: TGTGCCAGCTCACCACTGGACAGGGATCGAGGCTACACCTTC. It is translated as CASSPLDRDRGYTF.

CDR3: CASSLYKGTGYTGELFF. The DNA for the CDR3 is TGTGCCAGCTCGCTATACAAAGGGACAGGATACACCGGGGAGCTGTTTTTT. The gene calls are TRBV18 and TRBJ2-2; TRBD1 agrees at 8 bases. The CDR3 contains 17 residues. Germline values: CDR1 KGHSH, CDR2 LQKENI. Germline trimming cut 6 bases from V and 3 bases from J; bases unmatched to any gene: 12.

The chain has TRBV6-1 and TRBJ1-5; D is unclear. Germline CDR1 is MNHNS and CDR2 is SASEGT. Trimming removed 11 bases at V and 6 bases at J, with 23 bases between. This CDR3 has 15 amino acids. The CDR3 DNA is TGTGCCTCCCTGGAGACGGGAAGGCAAGGTCAGCCCCAGCATTTT. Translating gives CASLETGRQGQPQHF.

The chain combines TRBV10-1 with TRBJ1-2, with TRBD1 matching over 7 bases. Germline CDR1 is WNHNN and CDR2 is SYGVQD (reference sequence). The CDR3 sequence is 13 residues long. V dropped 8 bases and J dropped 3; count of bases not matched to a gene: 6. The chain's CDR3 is CASSKGQYYGYTF. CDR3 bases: TGCGCCAGCTCTAAGGGACAGTACTATGGCTACACCTTC.

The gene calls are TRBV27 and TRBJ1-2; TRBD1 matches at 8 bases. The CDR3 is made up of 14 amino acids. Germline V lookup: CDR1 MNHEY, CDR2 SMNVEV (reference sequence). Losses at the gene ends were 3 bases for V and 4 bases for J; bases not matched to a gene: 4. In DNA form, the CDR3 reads TGTGCCAGCAGTTTGGACAGGGAGAGCTATGGCTACACCTTC. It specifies CASSLDRESYGYTF.

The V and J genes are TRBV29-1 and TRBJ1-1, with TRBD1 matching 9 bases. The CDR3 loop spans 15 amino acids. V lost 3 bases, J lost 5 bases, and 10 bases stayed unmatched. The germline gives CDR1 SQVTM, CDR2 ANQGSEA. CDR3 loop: CSVEVPGQGFTEAFF. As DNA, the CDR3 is TGCAGCGTTGAGGTCCCGGGACAGGGTTTTACTGAAGCTTTCTTT.

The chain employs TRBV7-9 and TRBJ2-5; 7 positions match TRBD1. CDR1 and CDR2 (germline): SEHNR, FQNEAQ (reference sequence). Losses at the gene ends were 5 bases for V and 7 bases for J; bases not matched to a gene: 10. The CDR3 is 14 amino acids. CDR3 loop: CASSQGTTGPTQYF. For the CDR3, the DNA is TGTGCCAGCAGCCAGGGGACGACAGGGCCGACCCAGTACTTC. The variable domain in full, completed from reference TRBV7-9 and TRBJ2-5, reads DTGVSQNPRHKITKRGQNVTFRCDPISEHNRLYWYRQTLGQGPEFLTYFQNEAQLEKSRLLSDRFSAERPKGSFSTLEIQRTEQGDSAMYLCASSQGTTGPTQYFGPGTRLLVL.

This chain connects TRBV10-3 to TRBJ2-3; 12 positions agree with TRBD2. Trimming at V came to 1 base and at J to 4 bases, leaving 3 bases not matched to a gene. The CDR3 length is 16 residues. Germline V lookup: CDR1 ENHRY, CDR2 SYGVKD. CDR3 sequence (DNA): TGTGCCATCAGTGAGTGGTCTAGCGGGGGGGCAGATACGCAGTATTTT. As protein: CAISEWSSGGADTQYF.

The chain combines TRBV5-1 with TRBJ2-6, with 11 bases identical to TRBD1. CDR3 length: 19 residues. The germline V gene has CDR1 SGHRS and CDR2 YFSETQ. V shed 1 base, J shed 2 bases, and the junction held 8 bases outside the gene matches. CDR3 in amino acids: CASSLPEGQGATGANVLTF. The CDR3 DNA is TGCGCCAGCAGCTTGCCCGAAGGACAGGGGGCGACTGGGGCCAACGTCCTGACTTTC.